These 15 T cell receptor beta chains share one sample of origin, sequenced in a study of shared clonotypes between healthy human individuals (dated by TCRdb to the early 2020s). Libraries were prepared through the immunoSEQ multiplex PCR assay. TCRdb carries this immuneACCESS record with in-frame sequences only. Its versions omit some clonotypes, under half of them owing to an unresolved V gene in the studies checked, with the rest unexplained. The sample table lists roughly 1,000,000 clones, around 78% of them with a count of one. The biggest ten clones account for approximately 0.5% of the sample. Sequenced: memory CD4+ T cells from PBMCs. The cell subset or site label corresponds to: CD45RA-negative fraction. These receptors were taken from a man aged 18 to 30 in good health. Some clones in this sample may be carry-over from other donors' samples.

About this clone: This may stem from a read error, because a much larger clone lies one nucleotide away. The rearrangement uses TRBV2 and TRBJ2-2; the D gene is possibly TRBD2 (6 bases). V lost 6 bases and J 1 base, leaving 6 bases between the germline ends. Germline loops: CDR1 SNHLY, CDR2 FYNNEI. The CDR3 is made up of 13 amino acids. The chain's CDR3 is CASRAGNTGELFF. CDR3 nucleotide sequence: TGTGCCAGCAGAGCGGGGAACACCGGGGAGCTGTTTTTT. The full variable domain, its missing parts supplied by reference TRBV2 and TRBJ2-2, is EPEVTQTPSHQVTQMGQEVILRCVPISNHLYFYWYRQILGQKVEFLVSFYNNEISEKSEIFDDQFSVERPDGSNFTLKIRSTKLEDSAMYFCASRAGNTGELFFGEGSRLTVL.

The chain uses TRBV5-6 and TRBJ1-1, with D unresolved. The germline V gene encodes CDR1 SGHDT and CDR2 YYEEEE. Trimming removed 0 bases from V and 1 base from J, with 10 bases in between. The CDR3 totals 15 residues. CDR3 nucleotides: TGTGCCAGCAGCTTGGTTCCGGGGTCGAACACTGAAGCTTTCTTT. It codes for CASSLVPGSNTEAFF.

The chain recombines TRBV7-9 with TRBJ1-2; D possibly corresponds to TRBD1 (5 bases). This CDR3 is built from 13 residues. CDR1 is SEHNR, CDR2 FQNEAQ, per germline (reference sequence). Trimming shortened V by 5 bases and J by 4 bases, and 11 bases separated the two germline ends. The CDR3 loop is CASSPGALYGYTF. The CDR3 DNA follows: TGTGCCAGCAGCCCTGGGGCTCTCTATGGCTACACCTTC.

This sequence joins TRBV30 and TRBJ1-5; 7 nucleotides agree with TRBD1. Unmatched junction bases numbered 8, after V lost 6 bases and J lost 6 bases. The CDR3 runs 13 residues. CDR1 GTSNPN and CDR2 SVGIG come from the germline V gene (reference sequence). CDR3 amino acids: CACAEGASQPQHF. CDR3 DNA: TGTGCCTGTGCGGAGGGGGCCAGTCAGCCCCAGCATTTT.

This clone was observed many times. This chain links TRBV2 with TRBJ2-1, with a weak D call TRBD2 (5 bases). CDR3 length equals 13 residues. Trimming took off 5 bases at V and 12 bases at J, with 17 bases between the two ends. Germline CDR1 is SNHLY and CDR2 is FYNNEI. The CDR3 nucleotides read TGTGCCAGCAGTCCAGGACTGCCACGGGGGCAGTTCTTC. It translates to CASSPGLPRGQFF.

This chain links TRBV25-1 with TRBJ2-1; D possibly corresponds to TRBD1 (6 bases). V lost 5 bases to trimming and J lost 5 bases, with 19 bases between them. The CDR3 length is 16 residues. Germline V CDR1 and CDR2: MGHDK, SYGVNS. As DNA, the CDR3 is TGTGCCAGCAGTACCTGGGGGCAGGGGACCCACAATGAGCAGTTCTTC. Translated: CASSTWGQGTHNEQFF.

This clone was seen once. The chain has TRBV30 and TRBJ1-3, with D maybe TRBD1 (5 bases). Trimming removed 5 bases at V and 6 bases at J, with 8 bases between. The germline V gene has CDR1 GTSNPN and CDR2 SVGIG (reference sequence). The CDR3 totals 11 residues. CDR3 residues: CAWGGENTIYF. DNA of the CDR3: TGTGCCTGGGGGGGGGAAAACACCATATATTTT. The complete variable domain, with remaining parts taken from reference TRBV30 and TRBJ1-3, reads SQTIHQWPATLVQPVGSPLSLECTVEGTSNPNLYWYRQAAGRGLQLLFYSVGIGQISSEVPQNLSASRPQDRQFILSSKKLLLSDSGFYLCAWGGENTIYFGEGSWLTVV.

CDR3 nucleotide sequence: TGTGCCAGCAGCTTAAGGGACACCCCGGCAGATACGCAGTATTTT. This encodes CASSLRDTPADTQYF. The genes are TRBV7-3 and TRBJ2-3, with D possibly being TRBD1 (6 bases). The CDR3 extends over 15 amino acids. Trimming left V 1 base short and J 4 bases short, with 12 bases between. Germline values: CDR1 SGHTA, CDR2 FQGTGA.

V gene TRBV9 combines with J gene TRBJ2-1, with TRBD2 identical over 7 bases. V trimming: 5 bases; J trimming: 12 bases; junction bases outside the gene matches: 20. Germline CDR1 is SGDLS and CDR2 is YYNGEE. The CDR3 is 16 residues long. CDR3 nucleotides: TGTGCCAGCAGTCCAACGACTAGCTCAAATTGGTTAGGGCAGTTCTTC. It translates to CASSPTTSSNWLGQFF. Variable domain in full (rest from reference TRBV9 and TRBJ2-1): DSGVTQTPKHLITATGQRVTLRCSPRSGDLSVYWYQQSLDQGLQFLIQYYNGEERAKGNILERFSAQQFPDLHSELNLSSLELGDSALYFCASSPTTSSNWLGQFFGPGTRLTVL.

This rearrangement joins TRBV4-1 to TRBJ2-2, with D possibly TRBD2 on 6 matching bases. This CDR3 has 14 residues. V lost 0 bases to trimming and J lost 5 bases, with 7 bases between them. In germline, CDR1 is MGHRA, CDR2 YSYEKL. CDR3 bases: TGCGCCAGCAGCCAAGAGGAGGGGACCGGGGAGCTGTTTTTT. Its protein is CASSQEEGTGELFF.

This chain joins TRBV7-2 and TRBJ2-4; 9 nucleotides agree with TRBD1. V was clipped by 5 bases and J by 6 bases; unmatched bases: 8. Germline CDR1 is SGHTA and CDR2 is FQGNSA. CDR3 length: 15 amino acids. The CDR3: CASSVGPGQGNIQYF. The DNA of the CDR3 is TGTGCCAGCAGCGTAGGCCCGGGACAGGGAAACATTCAGTACTTC.

A word on this clone: Other DNA sequences of this sample code for an identical CDR3. CDR3 nucleotides: TGTGCCAGCTCACCAACCTATCAAGAGACCCAGTACTTC. This translates into CASSPTYQETQYF. This chain connects TRBV18 to TRBJ2-5; D is ambiguous. This CDR3 contains 13 residues. V gave up 2 bases and J gave up 2 bases, with 6 bases separating them. From germline, CDR1 is KGHSH and CDR2 LQKENI.

The chain joins TRBV4-1 to TRBJ1-1, with D maybe TRBD1 (5 bases). Trimming cost V 6 bases and J 5 bases, with 19 bases left between them. The CDR3 is 15 residues long. CDR1 MGHRA and CDR2 YSYEKL come from the germline V gene. The DNA of the CDR3 is TGCGCCAGCAGAAGTAGGGGATCAGGTGGGACTGAAGCTTTCTTT. This encodes CASRSRGSGGTEAFF.

The rearrangement joins TRBV7-9 to TRBJ2-5; D is possibly TRBD1 or TRBD2 (5 bases each). In germline, CDR1 is SEHNR, CDR2 FQNEAQ (reference sequence). The CDR3 is made up of 13 amino acids. V lost 5 bases and J lost 4, with 11 bases in between. Here the CDR3 reads CASSPLGVETQYF. The CDR3 region has the DNA TGTGCCAGCAGCCCCTTGGGGGTAGAGACCCAGTACTTC.

V and J are TRBV5-1 and TRBJ1-1; D not resolved. Germline V gene lookup returns CDR1 SGHRS and CDR2 YFSETQ. This CDR3 comprises 13 residues. Trimming shortened V by 0 bases and J by 8 bases, and 11 bases separated the two germline ends. CDR3 in DNA: TGCGCCAGCAGCTTGGGGGGAGGCTTGGAAGCTTTCTTT. Its protein is CASSLGGGLEAFF. Full variable domain (remainder filled in from reference TRBV5-1 and TRBJ1-1): KAGVTQTPRYLIKTRGQQVTLSCSPISGHRSVSWYQQTPGQGLQFLFEYFSETQRNKGNFPGRFSGRQFSNSRSEMNVSTLELGDSALYLCASSLGGGLEAFFGQGTRLTVV.